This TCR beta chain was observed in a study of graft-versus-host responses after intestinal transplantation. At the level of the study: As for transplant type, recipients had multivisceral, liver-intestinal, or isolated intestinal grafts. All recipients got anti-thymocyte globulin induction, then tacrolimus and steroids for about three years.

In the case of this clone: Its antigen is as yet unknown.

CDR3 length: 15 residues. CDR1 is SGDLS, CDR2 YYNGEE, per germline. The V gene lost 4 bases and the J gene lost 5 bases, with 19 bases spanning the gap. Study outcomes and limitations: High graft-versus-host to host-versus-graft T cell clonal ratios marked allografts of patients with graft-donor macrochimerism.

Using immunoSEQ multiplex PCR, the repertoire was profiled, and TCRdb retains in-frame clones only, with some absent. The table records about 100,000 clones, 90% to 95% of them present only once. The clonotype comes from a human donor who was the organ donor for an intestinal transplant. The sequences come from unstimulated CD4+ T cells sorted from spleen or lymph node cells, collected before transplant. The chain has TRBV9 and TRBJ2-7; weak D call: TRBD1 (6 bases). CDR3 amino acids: CASSSQGMMVDEQYF. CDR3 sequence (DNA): TGTGCCAGCAGCTCTCAGGGGATGATGGTAGACGAGCAGTACTTC. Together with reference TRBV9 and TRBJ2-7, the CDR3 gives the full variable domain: DSGVTQTPKHLITATGQRVTLRCSPRSGDLSVYWYQQSLDQGLQFLIQYYNGEERAKGNILERFSAQQFPDLHSELNLSSLELGDSALYFCASSSQGMMVDEQYFGPGTRLTVT.